Following are 32 T cell receptor beta chains from one sample sequenced in a study of blood T cell repertoires in COVID-19. The table came from immunoSEQ multiplex PCR; TCRdb's copy has only in-frame clones and leaves some out. Of 450,000 to 500,000 clones in the sample, around 85% were seen once. The sequenced sample consisted of peripheral blood. Every receptor here comes from a human donor in a cohort sampled during active COVID-19.

This clone was seen once. The rearrangement links TRBV19 to TRBJ1-4; TRBD1 matches 7 bases. The germline CDR1 and CDR2 sequences are LNHDA and SQIVND (reference sequence). V shed 5 bases, J shed 5 bases, and the junction held 8 bases outside the gene matches. This CDR3 is built from 15 residues. CDR3 in amino acids: CASSPSGTENEKLFF. CDR3 DNA sequence: TGTGCCAGTAGTCCCTCCGGGACAGAGAATGAAAAACTGTTTTTT.

The J gene is TRBJ2-2, the V gene TRBV7-2, with D possibly being TRBD2 (5 bases). From germline, CDR1 is SGHTA and CDR2 FQGNSA. The CDR3 is 14 amino acids. Trimming stripped 4 bases from V and 1 base from J, with 7 bases between. The CDR3 DNA reads TGTGCCAGCAGCTACCGGGGGAACACCGGGGAGCTGTTTTTT. Its protein is CASSYRGNTGELFF.

A single count supports this clone. V is TRBV30 and J is TRBJ2-3; 7 bases line up with TRBD1. There are 14 residues in the CDR3. Germline V CDR1 and CDR2: GTSNPN, SVGIG (reference sequence). V was clipped by 5 bases and J by 0 bases; unmatched bases: 5. The CDR3 bases are TGTGCCTGGTTCCAGGGGGTCAGCACAGATACGCAGTATTTT. Residues: CAWFQGVSTDTQYF.

The CDR3 is CASSPDTLNYGYTF. The CDR3 DNA sequence: TGTGCCAGCAGTCCCGACACTTTAAACTATGGCTACACCTTC. This chain connects TRBV7-2 to TRBJ1-2, with D unresolved. The ends were cut back, 6 bases at V and 2 bases at J, with 13 bases in the middle. This CDR3 spans 14 amino acids. Germline CDR1 SGHTA, CDR2 FQGNSA.

J is TRBJ2-7 and V is TRBV3-1 (or the pseudogene TRBV3-2), with D possibly being TRBD1 (6 bases). The CDR3 runs to 15 residues. Germline assignment: CDR1 LGHDT and CDR2 YNNKEL (reference sequence). V was shortened by 4 bases and J by 4 bases, with 17 bases between the two germline ends. This CDR3 is CASSRRQVTRYEQYF. Written as DNA, the CDR3 is TGTGCCAGCAGCCGCCGACAGGTAACCCGTTACGAGCAGTACTTC.

The table lists this clone with a few counts. This rearrangement joins TRBV7-3 to TRBJ2-2, with D perhaps matching TRBD1 (6 bases). CDR3 length: 15 residues. Germline V gene sequence: CDR1 SGHTA, CDR2 FQGTGA. Trimming took off 5 bases at V and 7 bases at J, with 17 bases between the two ends. This CDR3 is CASSLNRDIGGELFF. DNA of the CDR3: TGTGCCAGCAGCCTTAACAGGGATATTGGCGGGGAGCTGTTTTTT.

The rearrangement uses TRBV5-5 and TRBJ1-1; 7 bases map to TRBD1. Germline V gene lookup returns CDR1 SGHKS and CDR2 YYEKEE (reference sequence). This CDR3 spans 15 amino acids. The V gene end was trimmed by 1 base and the J gene end by 3 bases; junction bases not matched to a gene: 6. The CDR3 sequence is CASSLIRGSHTEAFF. CDR3 bases: TGTGCCAGCAGCTTGATCAGGGGGTCGCACACTGAAGCTTTCTTT.

The table lists this clone with a count of one. The chain recombines TRBV30 with TRBJ2-2; 14 bases line up with TRBD2. Unmatched junction bases numbered 8, after V lost 3 bases and J lost 5 bases. CDR1 GTSNPN and CDR2 SVGIG come from the germline V gene (reference sequence). The CDR3 extends over 17 amino acids. CDR3 sequence reads: CAWRPGTSGSRTGELFF. CDR3 nucleotides: TGTGCCTGGAGGCCCGGGACTAGCGGGAGTCGGACCGGGGAGCTGTTTTTT. The full variable domain, rest sourced from reference TRBV30 and TRBJ2-2, is SQTIHQWPATLVQPVGSPLSLECTVEGTSNPNLYWYRQAAGRGLQLLFYSVGIGQISSEVPQNLSASRPQDRQFILSSKKLLLSDSGFYLCAWRPGTSGSRTGELFFGEGSRLTVL.

J is TRBJ1-6 and V is TRBV7-2; the D gene is possibly TRBD1 (5 bases). Trimming left V 5 bases short and J 7 bases short, with 9 bases between. The CDR3 consists of 13 residues. Germline assignment: CDR1 SGHTA and CDR2 FQGNSA. This CDR3 reads CASSPTVNSPLHF. CDR3 DNA sequence: TGTGCCAGCAGCCCGACAGTGAATTCACCCCTCCACTTT.

Comments on this clone: Other DNA sequences in this specimen translate into the identical CDR3. The CDR3 spells CASSLRGETQYF. CDR3 bases: TGTGCCAGCAGTTTACGGGGGGAGACCCAGTACTTC. This sequence joins TRBV27 and TRBJ2-5; D might be TRBD2 (6 bases). CDR3 length: 12 residues. Deletions cut 2 bases from V and 5 bases from J, with 6 bases between. Germline CDR1 MNHEY, CDR2 SMNVEV (reference sequence).

V is TRBV18 and J is TRBJ1-1; tentative D call: TRBD1 (5 bases). Germline V gene lookup returns CDR1 KGHSH and CDR2 LQKENI. With 6 bases removed from V and 4 bases from J, the gap between germline ends came to 21 bases. The CDR3 sequence is 16 residues long. The CDR3 region is CASSIGKQGTGTEAFF. CDR3 bases: TGTGCCAGCTCTATAGGTAAGCAGGGTACGGGCACTGAAGCTTTCTTT.

V is TRBV6-2 or TRBV6-3 and J is TRBJ2-1; 7 nucleotides match TRBD2. This CDR3 spans 15 amino acids. The ends lost 0 bases at V and 7 bases at J; junction bases unmatched: 6. In germline, CDR1 is MNHEY, CDR2 SVGEGT. CDR3 DNA sequence: TGTGCCAGCAGTTACTCCGGGAGGACGGGGAATGAGCAGTTCTTC. Protein product: CASSYSGRTGNEQFF.

The rearrangement links TRBV28 to TRBJ2-5, with 9 bases aligning to TRBD1. In germline, CDR1 is MDHEN, CDR2 SYDVKM. V shed 6 bases and J 2 bases; nucleotides not matched to a gene: 1. The CDR3 loop spans 13 amino acids. The CDR3 sequence is CASRQGAQETQYF. Written as DNA, the CDR3 is TGTGCCAGCAGACAGGGGGCACAAGAGACCCAGTACTTC.

The V and J genes are TRBV11-2 and TRBJ2-5, with a possible D match to TRBD2 (5 bases). Trimming pared 7 bases from V and 4 bases from J, leaving 16 bases between. From germline, CDR1 is SGHAT and CDR2 FQNNGV. The CDR3 is 14 residues long. CDR3 bases: TGTGCCAGCACTGAGGACTTTGCCGCAGAGACCCAGTACTTC. Amino acid sequence: CASTEDFAAETQYF.

This clone was picked up one time. The V gene is TRBV10-2, the J gene TRBJ2-7; D is perhaps TRBD1 (5 bases). The CDR3 is made up of 13 amino acids. Germline V lookup: CDR1 WSHSY, CDR2 SAAADI. Deletions cut 3 bases from V and 2 bases from J, with 8 bases between. CDR3 bases: TGCGCCAGCAGTGATCGGACACCCTACGAGCAGTACTTC. Protein: CASSDRTPYEQYF.

This chain connects TRBV5-6 to TRBJ2-3; 7 bases agree with TRBD2. Germline V gene sequence: CDR1 SGHDT, CDR2 YYEEEE. Losses at the gene ends were 10 bases for V and 3 bases for J; bases not matched to a gene: 11. The CDR3 spans 14 residues. The CDR3 DNA reads TGTGCCTCTTCGGGCGGGAGATTGACAGATACGCAGTATTTT. It codes for CASSGGRLTDTQYF.

The chain joins TRBV5-4 to TRBJ2-2; the match to TRBD2 covers 13 bases. Per germline, CDR1 SGHNT and CDR2 YYREEE (reference sequence). CDR3 length: 17 amino acids. Germline trimming cut 1 base from V and 7 bases from J; bases unmatched to any gene: 7. The CDR3 DNA reads as TGTGCCAGCAGCTTGCCGGGACTAGCGGGGAGGGGCGGGGAGCTGTTTTTT. Its translation is CASSLPGLAGRGGELFF. The full variable domain, completed using reference TRBV5-4 and TRBJ2-2, is ETGVTQSPTHLIKTRGQQVTLRCSSQSGHNTVSWYQQALGQGPQFIFQYYREEENGRGNFPPRFSGLQFPNYSSELNVNALELDDSALYLCASSLPGLAGRGGELFFGEGSRLTVL.

This rearrangement joins TRBV28 to TRBJ2-2; tentatively, D is TRBD2 (6 bases). V lost 2 bases to trimming and J lost 1 base, with 11 bases between them. The CDR3 contains 16 residues. Germline CDR1 and CDR2: MDHEN and SYDVKM. The CDR3 region has the DNA TGTGCCAGCAGTTTAAGCCGGGGGAGGAACACCGGGGAGCTGTTTTTT. Its protein product is CASSLSRGRNTGELFF.

The V and J genes are TRBV19 and TRBJ1-5; D may be TRBD1 (5 bases). V lost 3 bases, J lost 5 bases, and 11 bases lay in between. Germline V gene lookup returns CDR1 LNHDA and CDR2 SQIVND (reference sequence). The CDR3 extends over 14 amino acids. The CDR3 loop is CASSIEGEHQPQHF. CDR3 coding DNA: TGTGCCAGTAGTATTGAAGGGGAACATCAGCCCCAGCATTTT.

J is TRBJ2-2 and V is TRBV11-2; D unresolved. V was cut by 11 bases and J by 2 bases, with 18 bases left in between. The CDR3 contains 15 residues. Per the germline V gene, CDR1 is SGHAT and CDR2 is FQNNGV. CDR3 residues: CAFLKARRNTGELFF. The CDR3 coding sequence is TGTGCCTTCCTGAAGGCCAGGCGAAACACCGGGGAGCTGTTTTTT.

In regard to this clone: This CDR3 is also generated by other DNA sequences in the sample. The chain has TRBV27 and TRBJ2-2, with D possibly being TRBD1 (7 bases). Trimming cost V 7 bases and J 5 bases, with 11 bases left between them. The CDR3 covers 13 residues. CDR1 and CDR2 (germline): MNHEY, SMNVEV (reference sequence). The chain's CDR3 is CASTRGVTGELFF. The CDR3 DNA reads TGTGCCAGCACCAGGGGGGTGACCGGGGAGCTGTTTTTT.

V is TRBV6-5 and J is TRBJ1-1, with D perhaps TRBD1 (6 bases). Germline V CDR1 and CDR2: MNHEY, SVGAGI. The CDR3 has 14 amino acids. The V and J ends lost 6 bases and 2 bases respectively, with 13 bases between them. CDR3 sequence reads: CASSPQGINTEAFF. CDR3 in DNA: TGTGCCAGCAGCCCCCAGGGGATAAACACTGAAGCTTTCTTT.

The chain uses TRBV9 and TRBJ2-7, with TRBD1 identical over 9 bases. Germline V CDR1 and CDR2: SGDLS, YYNGEE. This CDR3 contains 14 residues. V was pared by 2 bases and J by 2 bases, with 2 bases of the junction left unmatched. The chain's CDR3 is CASSVGTGPYEQYF. CDR3 DNA sequence: TGTGCCAGCAGCGTCGGGACAGGGCCCTACGAGCAGTACTTC. The variable domain in full, with the rest retrieved from reference TRBV9 and TRBJ2-7, is DSGVTQTPKHLITATGQRVTLRCSPRSGDLSVYWYQQSLDQGLQFLIQYYNGEERAKGNILERFSAQQFPDLHSELNLSSLELGDSALYFCASSVGTGPYEQYFGPGTRLTVT.

In DNA form, the CDR3 reads TGTGCCAGCAGCCGCACAGGGTACGCGAACACCGGGGAGCTGTTTTTT. Its translation: CASSRTGYANTGELFF. V and J are TRBV14 and TRBJ2-2, with D maybe TRBD1 (6 bases). The V gene's germline CDR1 is SGHDN and CDR2 FVKESK. Trimming took off 4 bases at V and 0 bases at J, with 12 bases between the two ends. This CDR3 has 16 residues. Drawing the rest from reference TRBV14 and TRBJ2-2, the complete variable domain is EAGVTQFPSHSVIEKGQTVTLRCDPISGHDNLYWYRRVMGKEIKFLLHFVKESKQDESGMPNNRFLAERTGGTYSTLKVQPAELEDSGVYFCASSRTGYANTGELFFGEGSRLTVL.

This rearrangement joins TRBV10-3 to TRBJ2-5, with 10 bases identical to TRBD2. The CDR3 runs 16 residues. Germline assignment: CDR1 ENHRY and CDR2 SYGVKD. V dropped 5 bases and J dropped 3; count of bases not matched to a gene: 9. The DNA of the CDR3 is TGTGCCATCAGTCGTGATCCTAGCGGGAGTGAAGAGACCCAGTACTTC. It specifies CAISRDPSGSEETQYF.

The chain combines TRBV4-3 with TRBJ2-7; D possibly corresponds to TRBD2 (6 bases). V lost 8 bases to trimming and J lost 7 bases, with 24 bases between them. CDR3 length equals 15 residues. The germline V gene has CDR1 LGHNA and CDR2 YSLEER. The CDR3 loop reads CASRAGIYIRREQYF. CDR3 DNA: TGCGCCAGCCGTGCGGGGATTTATATCCGTCGGGAGCAGTACTTC.

This rearrangement joins TRBV7-8 to TRBJ1-2, with D possibly matching TRBD1 (6 bases). Looked up from germline, CDR1 is SGHVS and CDR2 is FQNEAQ. This CDR3 comprises 16 residues. Trimming left V 2 bases short and J 10 bases short, with 23 bases between. CDR3 residues: CASSLTSGAVLSLYTF. The CDR3 DNA is TGTGCCAGCAGCTTAACCTCAGGGGCCGTTTTGTCGCTCTACACCTTC.

The chain uses TRBV15 and TRBJ2-2; maybe TRBD2 (7 bases). The germline CDR1 and CDR2 sequences are LNHNV and YYDKDF (reference sequence). The CDR3 runs to 18 residues. The V and J ends lost 2 bases and 2 bases respectively, with 18 bases between them. The CDR3 nucleotides read TGTGCCACCAGCAGACCGAGGGGGGGAGGGTTTAACACCGGGGAGCTGTTTTTT. Translating gives CATSRPRGGGFNTGELFF.

The chain is built from TRBV6-6 and TRBJ2-3, with 10 bases lining up with TRBD2. From germline, CDR1 is MNHNY and CDR2 SVGAGI (reference sequence). CDR3 length: 18 amino acids. V shed 5 bases and J 0 bases; nucleotides not matched to a gene: 11. The CDR3 DNA sequence: TGTGCCAGCAGTCCCCGGACTAGCGGCACAGGGAGCACAGATACGCAGTATTTT. Its protein is CASSPRTSGTGSTDTQYF.

This clone was detected only a few times. V usage is TRBV3-1 (or the pseudogene TRBV3-2) and J usage is TRBJ1-5; weak D call: TRBD1 (5 bases). V gave up 4 bases and J gave up 3 bases, with 10 bases separating them. Germline values: CDR1 LGHDT, CDR2 YNNKEL (reference sequence). The CDR3 runs 14 residues. The CDR3 DNA follows: TGTGCCAGCAGCCTACAGGTGACCAATCAGCCCCAGCATTTT. It encodes CASSLQVTNQPQHF.

The V and J genes are TRBV5-1 and TRBJ2-2; TRBD2 might be the D (6 bases). The CDR3 runs 19 residues. The V and J ends lost 0 bases and 2 bases respectively, with 20 bases between them. Germline CDR1 is SGHRS and CDR2 is YFSETQ. CDR3 nucleotides: TGCGCCAGCAGCTTGGCCGGTGCCAGGAGGGTACTCAACACCGGGGAGCTGTTTTTT. It codes for CASSLAGARRVLNTGELFF.

The chain's CDR3 is CASRYRGDTIYF. For the CDR3, the DNA is TGTGCCAGCAGATACAGGGGAGACACCATATATTTT. The J gene is TRBJ1-3, the V gene TRBV12-3 or TRBV12-4, with 7 bases fitting TRBD1. Trimming removed 6 bases from V and 8 bases from J; junction bases left unmatched: 4. The CDR3 has 12 residues.